This entry features one T cell receptor (beta chain) sequence. Its target is not known. This sample stems from a study of T cell repertoires in cytomegalovirus infection. Whole-study context: It was recently identified HLA-C-restricted and well-studied HLA-B-restricted CMV epitopes that the study used. Signatures in public TCR beta sequences pointed to both CMV infection and matching HLA type.

Points from the study as a whole: Clonotype analysis showed dominance of the ex vivo response by HLA-C-restricted CMV-specific TCR beta clonotypes. Totalled public TCR beta family frequency picked out people who carried CMV plus the relevant HLA.

The CDR3 is made up of 15 amino acids. Germline-derived CDR1 and CDR2 are SGHRS and YFSETQ. With 1 base removed from V and 2 bases from J, the gap between germline ends came to 13 bases. TCRdb redid the calling of the reads with MiXCR, one entry per CDR3 protein. Among approximately 910,000 distinct CDR3 sequences listed, 25% to 40% were seen once. The sequences come from cultured CD8+ T cells from PBMCs, collected from culture after CMV antigen stimulation. The rearrangement links TRBV5-1 to TRBJ2-7; D call uncertain. The receptor was derived from a human donor in good health (CMV status not recorded). Some clones in this sample may be carry-over from other donors' samples. CDR3 DNA: TGCGCCAGCAGCTTGAACAGAGGTATCCCCTACGAGCAGTACTTC. Amino acid sequence: CASSLNRGIPYEQYF.